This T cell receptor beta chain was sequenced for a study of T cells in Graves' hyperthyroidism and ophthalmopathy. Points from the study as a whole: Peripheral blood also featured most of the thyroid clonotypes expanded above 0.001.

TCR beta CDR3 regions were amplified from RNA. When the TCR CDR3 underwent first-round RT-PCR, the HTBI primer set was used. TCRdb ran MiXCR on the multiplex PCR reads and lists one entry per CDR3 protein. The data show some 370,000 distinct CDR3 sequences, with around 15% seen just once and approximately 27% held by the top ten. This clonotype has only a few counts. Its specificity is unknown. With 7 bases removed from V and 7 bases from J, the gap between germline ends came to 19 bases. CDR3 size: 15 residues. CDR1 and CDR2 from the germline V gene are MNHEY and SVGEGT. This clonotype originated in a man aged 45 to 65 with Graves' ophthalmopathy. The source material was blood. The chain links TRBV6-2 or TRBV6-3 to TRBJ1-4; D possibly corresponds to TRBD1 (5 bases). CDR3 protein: CASTGLEGFGEKLFF. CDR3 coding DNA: TGTGCCAGCACTGGCCTCGAGGGGTTCGGTGAAAAACTGTTTTTT.